This T cell receptor (beta chain) was recorded in a study of T cells after yellow fever vaccination. Study-wide points: Booster sampling recovered most clones from primary vaccination (around 96% CD4, around 88% CD8). Clonotypes shared by both compartments, CD4 and CD8, made up a small share.

Trimming pared 5 bases from V and 2 bases from J, leaving 10 bases between. This CDR3 comprises 14 residues. Per germline, CDR1 MNHNS and CDR2 SASEGT. Via MiXCR, TCRdb re-called the 5' RACE reads, giving one row per CDR3 protein. This table has some 500,000 distinct CDR3 sequences, about 14% appearing once. A remark on this clonotype: Its target is not known.

This clonotype was sampled from a man aged 25 to 45 who received the YFV17D yellow fever vaccine. Specimen: PBMCs, collected on the day of the yellow fever booster vaccination. This chain joins TRBV6-1 and TRBJ2-4; the D is unclear. The CDR3 region has the DNA TGTGCCAGCAGTCCTGACTTGACCAAAAACATTCAGTACTTC. Translated: CASSPDLTKNIQYF.